The source of this T cell receptor (beta chain) is a study of post-analysis software for immune sequencing data. The authors incorporated unique molecular identifiers into the TCR beta cDNA libraries. TCRdb re-analysed the PCR reads in MiXCR, keeping a single row per CDR3 protein. Here the sample spans about 770,000 distinct CDR3 sequences, about half being singletons. Notes on the study in general: Controls showed lower frequencies than patients for several TRBV segments, and TRBV5-6, TRBV5-1 and TRBV20-1 were among these.

The CDR3 sequence is 17 residues long. Trimming left V 3 bases short and J 6 bases short, with 22 bases between. On this clonotype itself: The antigen is unknown.

Material for sequencing was blood. The chain joins TRBV12-3 or TRBV12-4 to TRBJ2-3, with D unclear. The sequence was obtained from a girl aged 5 to 17 with multiple sclerosis. This chain's CDR3 is CASSFPGANQAKDTQYF. The CDR3 nucleotides are TGTGCCAGCAGTTTCCCCGGAGCAAACCAGGCGAAGGATACGCAGTATTTT.